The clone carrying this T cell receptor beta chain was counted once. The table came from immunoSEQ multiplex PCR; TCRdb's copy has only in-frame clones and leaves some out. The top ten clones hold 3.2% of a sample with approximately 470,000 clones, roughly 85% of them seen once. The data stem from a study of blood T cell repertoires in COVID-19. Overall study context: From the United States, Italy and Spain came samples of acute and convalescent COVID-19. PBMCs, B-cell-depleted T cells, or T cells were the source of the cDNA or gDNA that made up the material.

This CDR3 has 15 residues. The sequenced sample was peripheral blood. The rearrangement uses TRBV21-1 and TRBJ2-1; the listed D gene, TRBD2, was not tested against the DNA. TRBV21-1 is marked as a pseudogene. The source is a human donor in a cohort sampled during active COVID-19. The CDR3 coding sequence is TGTGCCAGCAAGAAGGGACTAGCGGGACGAGGTGAGCAGTTCTTC. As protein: CASKKGLAGRGEQFF.